This TCR beta chain was sequenced in a study of cytomegalovirus exposure and HLA in healthy donors. Regarding the study as a whole: More clonal expansion characterized HLA-associated TCR beta chains than equally common others in a later analysis. Reports indicated that the classifier achieved high specificity and sensitivity in diagnosing cytomegalovirus status. Some highly shared sequence variants likely arose as a pipeline artifact.

CDR3 size: 15 residues. Germline-derived CDR1 and CDR2 are SGHRS and YFSETQ. The V and J ends lost 6 bases and 7 bases respectively, with 23 bases between them. On this clone: Its antigen is still unknown.

PCR employed 60 Vbeta and 13 Jbeta primers. In the authors' workflow: Later, an analysis found approximately 80 million unique TCR beta chains, and some 10 million of these were shared. Profiling relied on immunoSEQ multiplex PCR, and the TCRdb table lists in-frame clones only, not all of them. The DNA was the basis for D and trimming; V, J and clone size are from that table. The table has more than 85,000 clones, 76% seen once. Specimen: PBMCs. The chain joins TRBV5-1 to TRBJ2-7; D possibly corresponds to TRBD2 (6 bases). This TCR came from a man younger than 40 in good health and CMV-seropositive. The DNA for the CDR3 is TGCGCCAGCACCAACGCTGCTGTTGGGGCGGGGGAGCAGTACTTC. This sequence encodes CASTNAAVGAGEQYF.